A single sample is the source of the 13 T cell receptor beta chains below, sequenced in a study of response to subunit inactivated influenza vaccine. Via MiXCR, TCRdb re-called the RT-PCR reads, giving one row per CDR3 protein. The sample has about 500,000 distinct CDR3 sequences; roughly 13% are singletons. The sample here was PBMCs from blood, taken 45 days after vaccination. The receptors shown here come from a man aged 50 or older who received an inactivated influenza vaccine.

This clonotype was seen a handful of times. This rearrangement joins TRBV20-1 to TRBJ1-5; D remains unclear. Germline V gives CDR1 DFQATT, CDR2 SNEGSKA (reference sequence). Deletions cut 0 bases from V and 4 bases from J, with 7 bases between. CDR3 size: 13 residues. The CDR3 region has the DNA TGCAGTGCTAGAGATTTCACTAATCAGCCCCAGCATTTT. Its protein product is CSARDFTNQPQHF.

This clonotype showed up many times. The rearrangement uses TRBV4-2 and TRBJ1-2; TRBD1 matches 7 bases. With 1 base clipped from V and 8 bases from J, the junction kept 4 bases outside the gene matches. This CDR3 spans 13 amino acids. Per germline, CDR1 LGHNA and CDR2 YNFKEQ. The CDR3 is CASSQAQGEGYTF. CDR3 in DNA: TGTGCCAGCAGCCAAGCTCAGGGGGAGGGCTACACCTTC.

This clonotype has just a few counts. The rearrangement joins TRBV4-1 to TRBJ2-1, with D maybe TRBD1 (6 bases). V shed 0 bases and J shed 4 bases, with 10 bases lying between them. The V gene's germline CDR1 is MGHRA and CDR2 YSYEKL. This CDR3 is built from 15 residues. CDR3 in amino acids: CASSQEPGTYNEQFF. The CDR3 DNA sequence: TGCGCCAGCAGCCAAGAGCCGGGGACATACAATGAGCAGTTCTTC.

The chain has TRBV4-3 and TRBJ2-3; 7 bases line up with TRBD2. The V gene end was trimmed by 5 bases and the J gene end by 3 bases; junction bases not matched to a gene: 2. CDR1 LGHNA and CDR2 YSLEER come from the germline V gene. CDR3 length: 13 residues. The CDR3 DNA is TGCGCCAGCAGCGGAGCGGGAACAGATACGCAGTATTTT. Residues: CASSGAGTDTQYF.

This sequence joins TRBV20-1 and TRBJ2-7; 9 bases are a match to TRBD2. The germline V gene encodes CDR1 DFQATT and CDR2 SNEGSKA (reference sequence). V lost 3 bases, J lost 3 bases, and 9 bases stayed unmatched. The CDR3 is made up of 15 amino acids. The CDR3, as DNA: TGCAGTGCTAGTACGGCTAGCGGGGTACTCTACGAGCAGTACTTC. As protein: CSASTASGVLYEQYF.

This chain joins TRBV5-1 and TRBJ2-3; 11 bases align to TRBD2. The trim removed 1 base at V and 3 bases at J, leaving 4 bases unmatched. Germline V lookup: CDR1 SGHRS, CDR2 YFSETQ. There are 16 residues in the CDR3. CDR3 in amino acids: CASSLPLAGGTDTQYF. CDR3 in DNA: TGCGCCAGCAGCTTGCCCCTAGCGGGAGGAACAGATACGCAGTATTTT.

The chain combines TRBV4-3 with TRBJ2-1; 9 bases align to TRBD1. Germline V gene sequence: CDR1 LGHNA, CDR2 YSLEER. V was clipped by 3 bases and J by 3 bases; unmatched bases: 9. The CDR3 consists of 17 residues. The CDR3 DNA reads TGCGCCAGCAGCCAGGCTCTCGGACAGGGGCTCTACAATGAGCAGTTCTTC. This encodes CASSQALGQGLYNEQFF.

CDR3 in DNA: TGTGCCAGCCACCCCGCACTAGCGGGGAACACCGGGGAGCTGTTTTTT. It encodes CASHPALAGNTGELFF. This chain joins TRBV2 and TRBJ2-2, with 9 bases fitting TRBD2. From germline, CDR1 is SNHLY and CDR2 FYNNEI. The length of the CDR3 is 16 residues. V gave up 8 bases and J gave up 1 base; unmatched junction bases: 8.

This clonotype has a count of ten or more. The rearrangement links TRBV20-1 to TRBJ1-1, with D possibly matching TRBD1 (5 bases). V shed 3 bases and J shed 4 bases, with 9 bases lying between them. The CDR3 length is 12 residues. The germline V gene encodes CDR1 DFQATT and CDR2 SNEGSKA (reference sequence). CDR3 coding DNA: TGCAGTGCTAGTATGGGGGGCACTGAAGCTTTCTTT. This codes for CSASMGGTEAFF.

This clonotype was counted only a few times. The CDR3 here is CASRRTGRPLYEQYF. The CDR3 DNA reads TGTGCCAGCAGGAGGACAGGGCGGCCTCTTTACGAGCAGTACTTC. The chain is built from TRBV12-3 or TRBV12-4 and TRBJ2-7; 8 nucleotides match TRBD1. This CDR3 is built from 15 residues. V trimming: 6 bases; J trimming: 4 bases; junction bases outside the gene matches: 11.

The chain combines TRBV29-1 with TRBJ2-1, with D possibly matching TRBD1 (6 bases). Germline V CDR1 and CDR2: SQVTM, ANQGSEA. V dropped 6 bases and J dropped 4 bases, with 19 bases sitting between them. The CDR3 covers 15 residues. CDR3 region: CSVTPWGQGYNEQFF. CDR3 coding DNA: TGCAGCGTGACCCCCTGGGGGCAAGGGTACAATGAGCAGTTCTTC.

This clonotype appeared a single time. The chain combines TRBV7-9 with TRBJ1-4; D unclear. The CDR3 spans 15 residues. The V and J ends lost 5 bases and 2 bases respectively, with 12 bases between them. CDR1 and CDR2 (germline): SEHNR, FQNEAQ (reference sequence). This CDR3 reads CASSLIPGTNEKLFF. The CDR3 DNA reads TGTGCCAGCAGCCTCATCCCGGGGACTAATGAAAAACTGTTTTTT.

This chain links TRBV10-3 with TRBJ2-3; 9 bases fit TRBD1. CDR3 length: 15 residues. Trimming removed 6 bases from V and 1 base from J; junction bases left unmatched: 5. The germline CDR1 and CDR2 sequences are ENHRY and SYGVKD. The CDR3 region is CAIRGQGEGTDTQYF. Here the CDR3 DNA reads TGTGCCATCAGGGGACAGGGCGAGGGCACAGATACGCAGTATTTT.